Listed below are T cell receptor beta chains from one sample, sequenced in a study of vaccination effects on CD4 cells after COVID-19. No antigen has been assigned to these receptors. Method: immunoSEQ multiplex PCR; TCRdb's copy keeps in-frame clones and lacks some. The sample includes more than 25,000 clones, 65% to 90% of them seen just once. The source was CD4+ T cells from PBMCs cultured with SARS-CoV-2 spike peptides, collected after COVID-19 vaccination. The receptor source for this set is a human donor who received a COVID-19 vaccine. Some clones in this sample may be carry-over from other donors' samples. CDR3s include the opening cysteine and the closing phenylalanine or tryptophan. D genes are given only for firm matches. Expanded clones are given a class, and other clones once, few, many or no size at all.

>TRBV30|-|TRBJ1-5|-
CAWSRRVWGPQHF
TGTGCCTGGAGTCGGAGGGTCTGGGGGCCCCAGCATTTT
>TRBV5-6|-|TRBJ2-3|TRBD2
CASSLSGGSTDTQYF
TGTGCCAGCAGTTTGAGCGGGGGGAGCACAGATACGCAGTATTTT
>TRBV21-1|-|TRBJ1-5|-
CASSNDRGCQPQHF
TGTGCCAGCAGCAACGACAGGGGATGTCAGCCCCAGCATTTT
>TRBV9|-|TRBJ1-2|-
CASSVSGWRGYTF
TGTGCCAGCAGCGTTTCAGGGTGGCGAGGCTACACCTTC
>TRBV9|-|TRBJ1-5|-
CASSVGGAGNQPQHF
TGTGCCAGCAGCGTAGGGGGGGCTGGCAATCAGCCCCAGCATTTT
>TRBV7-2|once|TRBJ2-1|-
CASSLDRYYNEQFF
TGTGCCAGCAGCTTAGACAGATATTACAATGAGCAGTTCTTC
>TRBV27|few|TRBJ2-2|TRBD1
CASRLGPDRASNTGELFF
TGTGCCAGCAGATTGGGTCCAGACAGGGCCTCGAACACCGGGGAGCTGTTTTTT
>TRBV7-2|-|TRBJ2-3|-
CASIRGRSTDTQYF
TGTGCCAGCATTCGAGGGAGGAGCACAGATACGCAGTATTTT
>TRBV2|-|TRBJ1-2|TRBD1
CASSAQGSYGYTF
TGTGCCAGCAGTGCACAGGGGTCCTATGGCTACACCTTC
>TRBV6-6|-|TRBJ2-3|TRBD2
CASLGRGTDTQYF
TGTGCCAGCCTAGGGAGGGGCACAGATACGCAGTATTTT
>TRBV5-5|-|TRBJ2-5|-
CASSLHPQETQYF
TGTGCCAGCAGCTTACATCCCCAAGAGACCCAGTACTTC
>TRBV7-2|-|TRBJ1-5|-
CASSLRVPGWGMNQPQHF
TGTGCCAGCAGCTTAAGGGTCCCAGGGTGGGGGATGAATCAGCCCCAGCATTTT
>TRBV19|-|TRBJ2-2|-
CASSIDSQGPTGELFF
TGTGCCAGTAGTATAGATAGTCAGGGCCCCACCGGGGAGCTGTTTTTT
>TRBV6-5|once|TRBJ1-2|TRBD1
CASSDTGGKGYTF
TGTGCCAGCAGCGACACAGGGGGCAAGGGCTACACCTTC
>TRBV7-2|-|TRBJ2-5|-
CASSLDSGRGQETQYF
TGTGCCAGCAGCTTAGACTCCGGGCGGGGTCAAGAGACCCAGTACTTC
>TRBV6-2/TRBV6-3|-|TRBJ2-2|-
CASSYGGELFF
TGTGCCAGCAGTTACGGCGGGGAGCTGTTTTTT
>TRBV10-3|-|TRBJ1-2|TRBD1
CAISEGDRSGYTF
TGTGCCATCAGTGAAGGGGACAGGAGTGGCTACACCTTC
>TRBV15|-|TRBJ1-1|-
CATSVGIPPSEAFF
TGTGCCACCAGCGTGGGAATACCTCCTAGTGAAGCTTTCTTT
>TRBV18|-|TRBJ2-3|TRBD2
CASSRRELAVFTDTQYF
TGTGCCAGCTCCCGTCGGGAACTAGCGGTATTCACAGATACGCAGTATTTT
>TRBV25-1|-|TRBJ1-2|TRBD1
CASSNPGTGYGYTF
TGTGCCAGCAGTAACCCCGGGACAGGCTATGGCTACACCTTC
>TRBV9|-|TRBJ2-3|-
CASSATHVGGTDTQYF
TGTGCCAGCAGCGCAACCCACGTAGGGGGAACAGATACGCAGTATTTT
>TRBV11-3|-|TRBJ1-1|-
CASSLGGKLTEAFF
TGTGCCAGCAGCTTAGGGGGGAAGTTGACTGAAGCTTTCTTT
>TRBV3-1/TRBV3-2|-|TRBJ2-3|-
CASSLADADTQYF
TGTGCCAGCAGCCTAGCTGACGCCGATACGCAGTATTTT
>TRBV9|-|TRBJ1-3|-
CASSGRTSGNTIYF
TGTGCCAGCAGCGGACGGACCTCTGGAAACACCATATATTTT
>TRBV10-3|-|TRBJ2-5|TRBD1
CAISGGQGFGETQYF
TGTGCCATCAGTGGAGGACAGGGTTTCGGGGAGACCCAGTACTTC
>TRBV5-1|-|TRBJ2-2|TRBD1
CASSLPGGNTGELFF
TGCGCCAGCAGCTTACCAGGGGGGAACACCGGGGAGCTGTTTTTT
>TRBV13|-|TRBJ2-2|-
CASSPPVGTGELFF
TGTGCCAGCAGCCCCCCCGTCGGCACCGGGGAGCTGTTTTTT
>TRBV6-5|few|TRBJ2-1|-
CASREGGYNEQFF
TGTGCCAGCAGAGAGGGCGGCTACAATGAGCAGTTCTTC
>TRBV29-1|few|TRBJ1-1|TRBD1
CSLTQGLYTEAFF
TGCAGCCTCACACAGGGGTTGTACACTGAAGCTTTCTTT
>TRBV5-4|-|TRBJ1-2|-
CASSSTDESYGYTF
TGTGCCAGCAGCTCGACAGATGAATCCTATGGCTACACCTTC
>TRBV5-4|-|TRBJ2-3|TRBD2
CASSLVRGGPIGGTDTQYF
TGTGCCAGCAGCTTGGTGCGGGGGGGACCCATTGGTGGCACAGATACGCAGTATTTT
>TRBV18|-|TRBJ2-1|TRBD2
CASSPGLAGVDEQFF
TGTGCCAGCTCACCAGGGCTAGCGGGGGTCGATGAGCAGTTCTTC
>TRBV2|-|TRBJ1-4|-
CASSDRANEKLFF
TGTGCCAGCAGTGACAGGGCTAATGAAAAACTGTTTTTT
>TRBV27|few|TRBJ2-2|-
CASADSNTGELFF
TGTGCCAGCGCGGACAGTAACACCGGGGAGCTGTTTTTT
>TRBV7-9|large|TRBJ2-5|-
CASVPRGRGRQETQYF
TGTGCCAGCGTCCCCAGAGGGAGGGGGCGACAAGAGACCCAGTACTTC
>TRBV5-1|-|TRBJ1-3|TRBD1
CASSRTGGRNTIYF
TGCGCCAGCAGCCGAACAGGGGGAAGAAACACCATATATTTT
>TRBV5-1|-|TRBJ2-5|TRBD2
CASSLGGWTSGQETQYF
TGCGCCAGCAGCTTGGGGGGGTGGACTAGCGGCCAAGAGACCCAGTACTTC
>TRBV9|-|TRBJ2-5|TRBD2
CASSVKSGGAAVQETQYF
TGTGCCAGCAGCGTAAAAAGCGGGGGGGCGGCGGTACAAGAGACCCAGTACTTC
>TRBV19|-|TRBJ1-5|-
CASSKDGNQPQHF
TGTGCCAGTAGTAAAGATGGCAATCAGCCCCAGCATTTT
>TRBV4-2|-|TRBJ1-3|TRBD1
CASSQDLGTGWSLNTIYF
TGTGCCAGCAGCCAAGATCTTGGGACAGGGTGGTCCTTAAACACCATATATTTT
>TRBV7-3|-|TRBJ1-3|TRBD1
CASSLAGTAGNTIYF
TGTGCCAGCAGCTTAGCCGGGACAGCTGGAAACACCATATATTTT
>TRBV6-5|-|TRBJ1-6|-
CASSYGIHNSPLHF
TGTGCCAGCAGTTACGGCATACATAATTCACCCCTCCACTTT
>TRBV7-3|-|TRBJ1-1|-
CASSLQVQENTEAFF
TGTGCCAGCAGCTTGCAGGTACAGGAGAACACTGAAGCTTTCTTT